The rows below give T cell receptor beta chains drawn from one sample of a study of T-cell reconstitution after alpha-beta-depleted transplantation in children. TCRdb reprocessed the PCR reads with MiXCR, giving one entry per CDR3 protein. The sample has 150,000 to 200,000 distinct CDR3 sequences; roughly 6.5% are singletons. The sequencing here drew on PBMCs, taken before TCRalphabeta/CD19-depleted stem cell transplant. Receptors were obtained from a girl in the first two years of life with combined immunodeficiency, due to receive a stem cell transplant. Each CDR3 is given with its conserved first and last residue. The D gene is left open where the match is weak. Only part of the rows carry a size: once, few, many, or a class if the clone is expanded.

TRBV14	few	TRBJ2-7	TRBD1	CASSPRDRDSYEQYF	TGTGCCAGCAGCCCCCGGGACAGGGACTCCTACGAGCAGTACTTC
TRBV20-1	NA	TRBJ2-1	NA	CSATVGRFLILNEQFF	TGCAGTGCTACGGTCGGACGGTTCCTAATTCTGAATGAGCAGTTCTTC
TRBV29-1	many	TRBJ2-7	TRBD2	CSVVTGLVPYEQYF	TGCAGCGTTGTCACGGGACTAGTCCCCTACGAGCAGTACTTC
TRBV27	many	TRBJ2-1	NA	CASSSTGVSGSYNEQFF	TGTGCCAGCAGTTCCACAGGGGTTAGCGGCTCCTACAATGAGCAGTTCTTC
TRBV5-5	few	TRBJ2-1	NA	CASSFFGDALGEQFF	TGTGCCAGCAGTTTCTTCGGCGATGCACTAGGGGAGCAGTTCTTC
TRBV10-3	many	TRBJ2-7	TRBD1	CAIRTGTGPYEQYF	TGTGCCATCAGGACCGGGACAGGGCCCTACGAGCAGTACTTC
TRBV5-8	many	TRBJ2-1	NA	CASSRPHRPYEQFF	TGTGCCAGCAGCCGCCCGCATAGACCGTATGAGCAGTTCTTC
TRBV7-2	many	TRBJ2-7	NA	CASSLARGGSETHEQYF	TGTGCCAGCAGCTTAGCCCGGGGTGGGAGTGAGACGCACGAGCAGTACTTC
TRBV28	many	TRBJ2-5	NA	CASSFYGETQYF	TGTGCCAGCAGTTTTTACGGGGAGACCCAGTACTTC
TRBV12-3/TRBV12-4	many	TRBJ2-7	TRBD2	CASTPSGGIYEQYF	TGTGCCAGCACCCCTAGCGGGGGCATCTACGAGCAGTACTTC
TRBV20-1	many	TRBJ2-7	TRBD1	CSASETTGVPAEQYF	TGCAGTGCTAGCGAAACAACAGGGGTCCCGGCCGAGCAGTACTTC
TRBV20-1	many	TRBJ2-7	TRBD2	CSARDTFLRLAGSDEQYF	TGCAGTGCTAGAGATACATTTCTCCGACTAGCGGGATCGGACGAGCAGTACTTC
TRBV6-5	many	TRBJ2-1	NA	CASSYLGQGDEQFF	TGTGCCAGCAGTTATCTGGGACAAGGGGATGAGCAGTTCTTC
TRBV6-5	NA	TRBJ2-1	TRBD1	CASSYLGAGGNNEQFF	TGTGCCAGCAGTTACCTCGGTGCAGGGGGTAATAATGAGCAGTTCTTC
TRBV12-3/TRBV12-4	NA	TRBJ2-2	TRBD2	CAFSLETSVEFKTGELFF	TGTGCCTTCAGTTTAGAAACTAGCGTCGAATTTAAGACCGGGGAGCTGTTTTTT
TRBV4-1	many	TRBJ2-1	NA	CASSQAGAGEQFF	TGCGCCAGCAGTCAGGCAGGAGCGGGTGAGCAGTTCTTC
TRBV29-1	many	TRBJ1-2	NA	CSAEGGGPYGYTF	TGCAGCGCCGAGGGGGGTGGGCCTTACGGCTACACCTTC
TRBV4-1	many	TRBJ2-1	NA	CASSLGRGLQYNEQFF	TGCGCCAGCAGCCTAGGTCGGGGGCTTCAGTACAATGAGCAGTTCTTC
TRBV24-1	many	TRBJ2-1	TRBD1	CATSGNRGTGPNEQFF	TGTGCCACCAGTGGCAACAGGGGTACTGGACCTAATGAGCAGTTCTTC
TRBV29-1	many	TRBJ2-7	TRBD1	CSVDSDRAPYEQYF	TGCAGCGTTGATTCGGACAGGGCCCCCTACGAGCAGTACTTC
TRBV4-3	NA	TRBJ1-5	NA	CASSQEGGPWWPQHF	TGCGCCAGCAGCCAAGAGGGGGGGCCCTGGTGGCCCCAGCATTTT
TRBV14	many	TRBJ2-1	NA	CASSHLTSFNEQFF	TGTGCCAGCAGCCACCTCACTAGTTTCAATGAGCAGTTCTTC
TRBV20-1	many	TRBJ1-2	NA	CSAVGSRGYGYTF	TGCAGTGCTGTAGGGAGTAGAGGCTATGGCTACACCTTC
TRBV5-1	many	TRBJ1-1	NA	CASSLDPEGEAFF	TGCGCCAGCAGCTTGGACCCAGAGGGTGAAGCTTTCTTT
TRBV6-4	many	TRBJ2-5	NA	CASSSDSEKTQYF	TGTGCCAGCAGCTCGGACAGTGAGAAGACCCAGTACTTC
TRBV7-8	many	TRBJ1-1	NA	CASSLERGNTEAFF	TGTGCCAGCAGCTTAGAAAGGGGGAACACTGAAGCTTTCTTT
TRBV4-1	NA	TRBJ2-6	NA	CASSQLDTRSPGANVLTF	TGCGCCAGCAGCCAATTGGACACCCGAAGCCCTGGGGCCAACGTCCTGACTTTC
TRBV9	many	TRBJ2-3	NA	CASSVLGADTQYF	TGTGCCAGCAGCGTATTGGGGGCAGATACGCAGTATTTT
TRBV12-3/TRBV12-4	many	TRBJ1-2	NA	CASSPAGLYGYTF	TGTGCCAGCAGCCCCGCGGGGCTATATGGCTACACCTTC
TRBV29-1	many	TRBJ1-2	NA	CSVELYGYTF	TGCAGCGTTGAACTCTATGGCTACACCTTC
TRBV25-1	many	TRBJ2-7	TRBD2	CASSGTGLATSSYEQYF	TGTGCCAGCAGTGGAACCGGACTAGCGACGAGCTCCTACGAGCAGTACTTC
TRBV7-9	NA	TRBJ1-3	NA	CASSPRYGGNGNTIYF	TGTGCCAGCAGCCCCCGTTACGGGGGGAATGGAAACACCATATATTTT
TRBV7-9	many	TRBJ1-6	NA	CASSPEPPNSPLHF	TGTGCCAGCAGCCCAGAGCCCCCAAATTCACCCCTCCACTTT
TRBV7-9	NA	TRBJ2-7	NA	CASSPPVMDEQYF	TGTGCCAGCAGCCCCCCCGTGATGGACGAGCAGTACTTC